What follows are 17 T cell receptor delta chains derived from one specimen sequenced in a study of gamma-delta T cells after stem cell transplantation. TCRdb re-processed the RT-PCR reads using CATT. The table shows about 5,400 delta-chain clones, with roughly 10% occurring only once. Material for sequencing was gamma-delta T cells. These receptors were collected from a human donor. It is not recorded whose cells these are; they may come from a transplant donor.

The chain uses TRDV2 and TRDJ3; 13 bases align to TRDD3. J gave up 1 base and V 3 bases, and 11 bases lay outside the gene matches. The CDR3 spans 21 residues. Looked up from germline, CDR1 is GEAIGNYY and CDR2 is EKD. CDR3 DNA: TGTGCCTGTGACCTTGTACTGGGGGATACGCAATCATCCTGGGACACCCGACAGATGTTTTTC. Encoded protein: CACDLVLGDTQSSWDTRQMFF.

As for this clone: This CDR3 is also generated by other DNA sequences in the sample. The J gene is TRDJ3, the V gene TRDV2, with D tentatively TRDD3 (6 bases). CDR3 size: 18 residues. V was pared by 1 base and J by 0 bases, with 12 bases between. From germline, CDR1 is GEAIGNYY and CDR2 EKD. CDR3 in DNA: TGTGCCTGTGACACTGGGGGCTACAGCTCCTGGGACACCCGACAGATGTTTTTC. Translation gives CACDTGGYSSWDTRQMFF.

In this sample, this clone turned up a few times. The protein in TCRdb stems from a much larger clone and differs at residue 5 from this DNA's translation, likely a read error; here the protein is translated from the DNA. The CDR3 spells CACDAMSSWDTRQMFF. The CDR3 nucleotides read TGTGCCTGTGACGCTATGTCCTCCTGGGACACCCGACAGATGTTTTTC. The chain carries TRDV2 and TRDJ3; D not certain. The germline gives CDR1 GEAIGNYY, CDR2 EKD. With 3 bases removed from V and 0 bases from J, the gap between germline ends came to 8 bases. There are 16 residues in the CDR3.

As for this clone: A much more abundant neighbour one base away suggests this may be a read error. This chain connects TRDV2 to TRDJ1; D may correspond to TRDD2 or TRDD3 (6 bases each). The germline V gene encodes CDR1 GEAIGNYY and CDR2 EKD. V shed 3 bases and J shed 4 bases, with 35 bases lying between them. The CDR3 length is 21 residues. CDR3 DNA: TGTGCCTGTGACCCCCTTCCCTGGGGACTACGCGGAGGGGGACCAGGCGATAAACTCATCTTT. Protein: CACDPLPWGLRGGGPGDKLIF.

Concerning this clone itself: The protein TCRdb lists belongs to a much larger clone and differs from this DNA's translation at residue 14, which points to a read error; the protein shown is made from the DNA. The J gene is TRDJ1, the V gene TRDV2; the D gene is possibly TRDD3 (6 bases). The CDR3 runs to 15 residues. Germline V gene lookup returns CDR1 GEAIGNYY and CDR2 EKD. CDR3 DNA: TGTGCCTGTGACACCCTGGGGACTGACGCCGATAAACTCACCTTT. It encodes CACDTLGTDADKLTF.

A few counts support this clone. For this DNA, TCRdb reports the protein of a much larger clone, which diverges at residue 6, most likely from a read error; the protein presented here is translated directly from the DNA. The J gene is TRDJ1, the V gene TRDV2; 9 nucleotides agree with TRDD3. The germline V gene has CDR1 GEAIGNYY and CDR2 EKD. CDR3 size: 16 residues. V lost 3 bases and J lost 0; bases outside the gene matches: 7. Here the CDR3 DNA reads TGTGCCTGTGACGACTCAACTGGGGGACACACCGATAAACTCATCTTT. Its translation is CACDDSTGGHTDKLIF.

There are a few counts of this clone. As DNA, the CDR3 is TGTGCCTGTGACACGGTACTGGGCGCTACTTCCACCGATAAACTCATCTTT. Its translation: CACDTVLGATSTDKLIF. The chain couples TRDV2 to TRDJ1, with D perhaps TRDD3 (6 bases). The V gene's germline CDR1 is GEAIGNYY and CDR2 EKD. This CDR3 contains 17 residues. Trimming pared 1 base from V and 1 base from J, leaving 18 bases between.

V usage is TRDV2 and J usage is TRDJ3, with 13 bases aligning to TRDD3. The CDR3 is made up of 19 amino acids. Trimming cost V 0 bases and J 2 bases; bases outside gene matches: 3. Germline CDR1 and CDR2: GEAIGNYY and EKD. CDR3 residues: CACDTVLGDTAWDTRQMFF. As DNA, the CDR3 is TGTGCCTGTGACACCGTACTGGGGGATACGGCCTGGGACACCCGACAGATGTTTTTC.

This chain connects TRDV2 to TRDJ1; 12 nucleotides line up with TRDD3. Trimming took 0 bases from V and 0 from J; bases not matched to a gene: 13. Germline V lookup: CDR1 GEAIGNYY, CDR2 EKD. The CDR3 sequence is 20 residues long. Here the CDR3 reads CACDTLLGDTSEPYTDKLIF. The DNA for the CDR3 is TGTGCCTGTGACACCTTACTGGGGGATACAAGTGAACCCTACACCGATAAACTCATCTTT.

This rearrangement joins TRDV1 to TRDJ1; weak D call: TRDD3 (5 bases). The length of the CDR3 is 21 residues. The V end was cut by 3 bases, the J end by 0 bases, with 29 bases between. Germline V CDR1 and CDR2: TSWWSYY, QGS. The CDR3 is CALGDFVLGDGSGRYTDKLIF. The CDR3 coding sequence is TGTGCTCTTGGGGATTTTGTACTTGGGGACGGAAGTGGGAGGTACACCGATAAACTCATCTTT.

This clone was observed once. One end of the junction does not line up with germline, which may come from a read error. J is TRDJ1 and V is TRDV2; 7 bases fit TRDD3. The germline CDR1 and CDR2 sequences are GEAIGNYY and EKD. This CDR3 is 19 amino acids long. The CDR3 protein is CACDAVSPGLYWGHDELIF. The CDR3 DNA reads as TGTGCCTGTGACGCCGTTTCTCCTGGCCTATACTGGGGCCACGATGAACTCATCTTT.

The sample holds a few counts of this clone. The chain has TRDV3 and TRDJ1; perhaps TRDD2 as D (8 bases). The germline CDR1 and CDR2 sequences are TVYSNPD and GDNSRS (reference sequence). There are 16 residues in the CDR3. Trimming took off 4 bases at V and 3 bases at J, with 24 bases between the two ends. CDR3 DNA: TGTGCCTACGACTTCCTACTCGGGGGATCCTCCGATAAACTCATCTTT. Translation gives CAYDFLLGGSSDKLIF. The complete variable domain, with remaining parts taken from reference TRDV3 and TRDJ1, reads CDKVTQSSPDQTVASGSEVVLLCTYDTVYSNPDLFWYRIRPDYSFQFVFYGDNSRSEGADFTQGRFSVKHILTQKAFHLVISPVRTEDSATYYCAYDFLLGGSSDKLIFGKGTRVTVEP.

By sample fraction, this clone is medium-sized. The chain uses TRDV2 and TRDJ1; the match to TRDD3 covers 11 bases. The J segment lost 0 bases and the V segment lost 0 bases, leaving 20 bases of the junction unmatched. CDR1 and CDR2 (germline): GEAIGNYY, EKD. This CDR3 is built from 22 residues. This chain's CDR3 is CACDTVSPVLGDNLGYTDKLIF. The CDR3 region has the DNA TGTGCCTGTGACACCGTTTCTCCAGTACTGGGGGATAATCTCGGGTACACCGATAAACTCATCTTT.

The sample holds a few counts of this clone. This chain connects TRDV2 to TRDJ1; 9 bases match TRDD2. After removal of 0 bases from V and 7 bases from J, the junction contained 14 bases not matched to a gene. The germline V gene encodes CDR1 GEAIGNYY and CDR2 EKD. This CDR3 is built from 17 residues. CDR3 amino acids: CACDTVTLPTTGGKLIF. DNA for the CDR3: TGTGCCTGTGACACCGTAACCCTTCCTACTACCGGGGGTAAACTCATCTTT.

The sample holds a few counts of this clone. The junction departs from germline at one end; a sequencing error may be responsible. As DNA, the CDR3 is TGCAGTGTACTAGAGAGTTACACCGATAAACTCATCTTT. Translation gives CSVLESYTDKLIF. The chain has TRAV29/DV5 and TRDJ1; D gene unclear. The CDR3 is made up of 13 amino acids. In germline, CDR1 is NSMFDY, CDR2 ISSIKDK.

This clone was seen only a few times. TCRdb has a much larger clone's protein, which differs at residue 8 from the translation of this DNA, likely because of a read error; what is shown is the protein translated from the DNA. The chain uses TRDV2 and TRDJ1; a weak D match, TRDD3 (6 bases). Germline CDR1 reads GEAIGNYY; CDR2 reads EKD. V was clipped by 2 bases and J by 1 base, with 13 bases between them. The CDR3 is 15 amino acids. The CDR3 coding sequence is TGTGCCTGTGACAGAGTGGGGGCTCCCACCGATAAACTCATCTTT. Amino acids: CACDRVGAPTDKLIF.

V is TRDV2 and J is TRDJ1; 11 bases align to TRDD3. Per the germline V gene, CDR1 is GEAIGNYY and CDR2 is EKD. This CDR3 is 18 amino acids long. V was clipped by 3 bases and J by 3 bases; unmatched bases: 14. The CDR3 DNA is TGTGCCTGTGACCACTGGGGGATATCGACGGACCCCCCCGATAAACTCATCTTT. Translation gives CACDHWGISTDPPDKLIF.